This T cell receptor beta chain was observed in a study of blood T cell repertoires in COVID-19 (dated by TCRdb to about 2020). For the wider study: Collaborator samples came from the United States, Italy and Spain and covered acute and convalescent phases of COVID-19. The prospective study material was composed of cDNA or gDNA derived from T cells, B-cell-depleted T cells, or PBMCs. The dataset comprised deeply sampled blood TCRbeta repertoires from subjects exposed to, actively infected with, or recovered from COVID-19. The repertoires were released in a freely available public database intended as a resource for research on the immune response to SARS-CoV-2. Samples were obtained from the ongoing ImmuneRACE study (first 160 participants) and from about 1,300 subjects provided by 6 global collaborators. A de-identified subject ID, COVID-19 status, age in years and sex were almost always included in the sample metadata. Where available, HLA class I and class II types were obtained from metadata supplied by the sample provider rather than from assay-based typing.

About this clone itself: The target of this receptor is not known. Base qualities were left out, and no much larger clone turns up one base away.

Taken from cysteine to phenylalanine, the CDR3 has 15 residues. The only DNA kept is the CDR3, 45 bases in frame from the first base. At the junction V is shortened by 2 bases and J by 4 bases, with 14 bases in between. The germline V gene encodes CDR1 SGHTA and CDR2 FQGTGA. Participants in the prospective study were aged about 18 to 90 years, lived in 20 to 30 United States geographic areas, and enrolled through a virtual design. In the prospective study, cohorts were assigned on the basis of participant-reported clinical history obtained from a screening survey and a study questionnaire. Each participant in the prospective study had whole blood, serum and a nasopharyngeal or oropharyngeal swab collected by mobile phlebotomists. Participants in the prospective study had the option to provide additional blood draws and questionnaires over a roughly two-month period. Prospective study blood samples were shipped either frozen or at room temperature before DNA extraction.

General conclusions and limits of the study: How much clinical and demographic metadata was included differed by source and by participant, and the metadata was provided uncurated.

TCRbeta CDR3 regions were amplified from genomic DNA by means of the immunoSEQ Assay, a bias-controlled multiplex PCR. On the authors' methods: The number of nucleated cells in each sample was estimated from the amplification of reference gene primers within the assay. Sequence reads were collapsed and filtered to measure the absolute abundance of every unique TCRbeta CDR3 rearrangement. For each sample, productive Simpson clonality was calculated by taking the square root of Simpson's diversity index across productive rearrangements. Here the immuneACCESS table is served through TCRdb, limited to in-frame sequences with V and J called. Missing clones are a known gap in these copies; in checked studies unresolved V genes cover under half, and the rest lacks a known reason. V and J calls and clone size are copied from that table; D and trimming were computed from the DNA. For this sample the table gives 120,000 to 150,000 clones, of which roughly 88% were detected only once. Clones ranked in the top ten supply 1.2% of the sample.

The chain is encoded by TRBV7-3 joined to TRBJ1-2; the D gene is not confidently resolved. The sequence was collected from a woman in her thirties with acute COVID-19. The sequenced sample was PBMCs or T cells enriched from blood (not recorded which). The base sequence is TGTGCCAGCAGCTTAGCCCCAGGCATGAGCTATGGCTACACCTTC. This encodes CASSLAPGMSYGYTF.